A single sample is the source of the 11 T cell receptor beta chains below, sequenced in a study of T-cell memory formation after mild COVID-19. TCRdb reprocessed the 5' RACE reads via MiXCR and lists one record per CDR3 protein. The sample shows fewer than 600,000 distinct CDR3 sequences, about a fifth of them seen only once. The sequencing sample was made of PBMCs or a T cell subset sorted from them (not recorded which). These TCRs come from an adult woman who had mild COVID-19 (a few samples of this study predate the infection). Cell type and time point are not known.

J is TRBJ1-4 and V is TRBV7-9; D is uncertain. Trimming cost V 3 bases and J 10 bases, with 12 bases left between them. The CDR3 extends over 13 amino acids. The germline CDR1 and CDR2 sequences are SEHNR and FQNEAQ (reference sequence). CDR3 in DNA: TGTGCCAGCAGCTTGGATACTCCCGGAAAACTGTTTTTT. This encodes CASSLDTPGKLFF.

The rearrangement uses TRBV7-2 and TRBJ2-2; possible D gene TRBD1, 5 bases. In germline, CDR1 is SGHTA, CDR2 FQGNSA. The CDR3 is 15 amino acids. V was clipped by 4 bases and J by 2 bases, with 11 bases between them. The CDR3 loop reads CASSSPTENTGELFF. CDR3 nucleotide sequence: TGTGCCAGCAGCTCCCCGACAGAAAACACCGGGGAGCTGTTTTTT.

This clonotype came up many times. The chain carries TRBV12-3 or TRBV12-4 and TRBJ1-6; a weak D match, TRBD1 (6 bases). V was shortened by 6 bases and J by 4 bases, with 10 bases between the two germline ends. CDR3 size: 14 residues. CDR3 DNA sequence: TGTGCCAGCAGCGGCGGACAGTATAATTCACCCCTCCACTTT. It encodes CASSGGQYNSPLHF.

There are a few counts of this clonotype. The chain couples TRBV19 to TRBJ2-6; D might be TRBD1 (6 bases). This CDR3 is built from 16 residues. CDR1 is LNHDA, CDR2 SQIVND, per germline (reference sequence). Trimming took 5 bases from V and 1 from J, leaving 12 bases between them. The CDR3 DNA reads as TGTGCCAGTAGTTTCGATCAGGGGTCTGGGGCCAACGTCCTGACTTTC. Its protein product is CASSFDQGSGANVLTF.

This clonotype was observed a few times. The chain links TRBV3-1 to TRBJ2-7; tentatively, D is TRBD1 or TRBD2 (5 bases each). The ends were cut back, 0 bases at V and 0 bases at J, with 9 bases in the middle. The CDR3 consists of 15 residues. CDR1 and CDR2 (germline): LGHDT, YNNKEL (reference sequence). The CDR3 coding sequence is TGTGCCAGCAGCCAAGATACGGGACCCTCCTACGAGCAGTACTTC. This sequence encodes CASSQDTGPSYEQYF.

The rearrangement uses TRBV10-2 and TRBJ1-1; possible D gene TRBD1, 5 bases. Germline CDR1 is WSHSY and CDR2 is SAAADI. The CDR3 has 16 residues. Trimming pared 2 bases from V and 0 bases from J, leaving 13 bases between. The CDR3 sequence is CASSERKGRVNTEAFF. Written as DNA, the CDR3 is TGCGCCAGCAGTGAGAGGAAGGGGAGGGTGAACACTGAAGCTTTCTTT.

The chain employs TRBV2 and TRBJ1-1; D is unresolved. This CDR3 spans 15 amino acids. The ends were cut back, 6 bases at V and 8 bases at J, with 22 bases in the middle. Germline values: CDR1 SNHLY, CDR2 FYNNEI. The DNA for the CDR3 is TGTGCCAGCAGAACAGTCAAGGGATACCATGTGGAAGCTTTCTTT. Its translation is CASRTVKGYHVEAFF.

This clonotype came up once. The chain joins TRBV19 to TRBJ1-5, with D unresolved. Germline-derived CDR1 and CDR2 are LNHDA and SQIVND (reference sequence). Trimming removed 3 bases from V and 0 bases from J, with 6 bases in between. The CDR3 loop spans 14 amino acids. This CDR3 is CASSIPGSNQPQHF. CDR3 nucleotides: TGTGCCAGTAGTATTCCAGGTAGCAATCAGCCCCAGCATTTT.

V is TRBV5-4 and J is TRBJ2-3, with TRBD2 identical over 14 bases. The CDR3 is 18 amino acids. Germline CDR1 and CDR2: SGHNT and YYREEE (reference sequence). The J segment lost 0 bases and the V segment lost 1 base, leaving 4 bases of the junction unmatched. The DNA of the CDR3 is TGTGCCAGCAGCTTGAGACTAGCGGGAGGGGCTAGCACAGATACGCAGTATTTT. Encoded protein: CASSLRLAGGASTDTQYF.

This clonotype was seen many times. The gene calls are TRBV18 and TRBJ1-2, with D perhaps TRBD1 (5 bases). The CDR3 is 11 amino acids. The germline CDR1 and CDR2 sequences are KGHSH and LQKENI. V lost 5 bases and J 5 bases, leaving 6 bases between the germline ends. CDR3 loop: CASSRQYGYTF. The CDR3 DNA sequence: TGTGCCAGCTCAAGACAGTATGGCTACACCTTC.

There are a few counts of this clonotype. The genes are TRBV10-3 and TRBJ2-3; 10 bases match TRBD1. V shed 10 bases and J 0 bases; nucleotides not matched to a gene: 10. Germline V CDR1 and CDR2: ENHRY, SYGVKD. The CDR3 is 16 amino acids. The CDR3 loop reads CATEGDRGKSTDTQYF. The CDR3 nucleotides are TGTGCCACAGAAGGGGACAGGGGTAAAAGCACAGATACGCAGTATTTT.